The 20 T cell receptor beta chains presented below share a single source sample, sequenced in a study of blood T cells in healthy people across ages. A second roughly 6 to 11 cycle PCR used barcoded and J-beta primers. TCRdb passed the 5' RACE reads through MiXCR, listing each CDR3 protein once. The sample yields over 950,000 distinct CDR3 sequences, around two fifths seen once. What was sequenced was blood. All receptors derive from a young man in good health.

This chain connects TRBV12-3 or TRBV12-4 to TRBJ1-1; D not certain. The CDR3 covers 14 residues. The ends were cut back, 3 bases at V and 1 base at J, with 9 bases in the middle. CDR3 protein: CASSLLQTNTEAFF. DNA of the CDR3: TGTGCCAGCAGTTTGTTACAAACGAACACTGAAGCTTTCTTT.

This clonotype came up a few times. V gene TRBV2 combines with J gene TRBJ1-1; 8 bases line up with TRBD1. V gave up 4 bases and J gave up 0 bases; unmatched junction bases: 4. The CDR3 contains 15 residues. Germline V CDR1 and CDR2: SNHLY, FYNNEI. CDR3 loop: CASSGPDRVNTEAFF. CDR3 sequence (DNA): TGTGCCAGCAGTGGCCCGGACAGGGTGAACACTGAAGCTTTCTTT.

J is TRBJ2-1 and V is TRBV30; tentative D call: TRBD1 (5 bases). The germline gives CDR1 GTSNPN, CDR2 SVGIG (reference sequence). CDR3 length equals 15 residues. Trimming pared 3 bases from V and 10 bases from J, leaving 22 bases between. CDR3 in amino acids: CAWSVPTATYYEQFF. The CDR3 bases are TGTGCCTGGAGCGTACCGACAGCCACCTACTACGAGCAGTTCTTC.

In the case of this clonotype: One end of the junction is discordant with germline, which a read error may explain. The chain combines TRBV6-2 or TRBV6-3 with TRBJ1-5; no definite D call. From germline, CDR1 is MNHEY and CDR2 SVGEGT. The CDR3 loop spans 14 amino acids. The CDR3 loop reads CTSTTGRVYQPQHF. CDR3 sequence (DNA): TGTACCAGCACCACCGGACGGGTTTATCAGCCCCAGCATTTT.

The genes are TRBV28 and TRBJ2-3; TRBD1 aligns across 9 bases. Germline CDR1 and CDR2: MDHEN and SYDVKM. V lost 10 bases to trimming and J lost 0 bases; unmatched junction nucleotides: 2. This CDR3 is 13 amino acids long. The CDR3 reads CATGTGSTDTQYF. The CDR3 DNA reads TGTGCCACTGGGACAGGGAGCACAGATACGCAGTATTTT.

The CDR3 nucleotides are TGTGCCAGCTCACCAACTCCGGGACAATACAGCCAAGAGACCCAGTACTTC. Residues: CASSPTPGQYSQETQYF. V is TRBV18 and J is TRBJ2-5, with D possibly TRBD1 on 6 matching bases. V lost 2 bases to trimming and J lost 1 base, with 17 bases between them. Per the germline V gene, CDR1 is KGHSH and CDR2 is LQKENI. The length of the CDR3 is 17 residues.

The chain uses TRBV20-1 and TRBJ2-1; D is unclear. Germline V CDR1 and CDR2: DFQATT, SNEGSKA (reference sequence). The CDR3 consists of 14 residues. V was clipped by 5 bases and J by 0 bases, with 11 bases between them. The CDR3 is CSADKESSYNEQFF. DNA for the CDR3: TGCAGTGCTGACAAAGAGAGCTCCTACAATGAGCAGTTCTTC.

J is TRBJ2-2 and V is TRBV27, with a possible D match to TRBD2 (7 bases). CDR3 length: 17 amino acids. Per the germline V gene, CDR1 is MNHEY and CDR2 is SMNVEV (reference sequence). The V gene lost 8 bases and the J gene lost 0 bases, with 19 bases spanning the gap. The CDR3 DNA sequence: TGTGCCAGCTCTGTTTGGGGGGGCCGATCGAACACCGGGGAGCTGTTTTTT. As protein: CASSVWGGRSNTGELFF.

This clonotype showed up just a few times. The rearrangement links TRBV4-2 to TRBJ1-2; 8 positions match TRBD1. The trim removed 0 bases at V and 3 bases at J, leaving 3 bases unmatched. Looked up from germline, CDR1 is LGHNA and CDR2 is YNFKEQ. This CDR3 is 15 amino acids long. CDR3 sequence: CASSQETTGDYGYTF. The CDR3 DNA is TGTGCCAGCAGCCAAGAAACGACAGGGGACTATGGCTACACCTTC.

This clonotype was detected a few times. The chain recombines TRBV7-2 with TRBJ1-4; a weak D match, TRBD1 (6 bases). Germline CDR1 and CDR2: SGHTA and FQGNSA. Between the trimmed V and J ends, which lost 8 bases and 3 bases, there was a span of 13 bases. The CDR3 totals 14 residues. The CDR3 is CASVKTGPNEKLFF. The CDR3 nucleotides read TGTGCCAGCGTCAAGACAGGTCCTAATGAAAAACTGTTTTTT.

V is TRBV4-2 and J is TRBJ1-2, with D perhaps TRBD1 (5 bases). Looked up from germline, CDR1 is LGHNA and CDR2 is YNFKEQ. The CDR3 sequence is 16 residues long. With 4 bases removed from V and 4 bases from J, the gap between germline ends came to 19 bases. CDR3 sequence: CASSRKSARTSYGYTF. In nucleotides, the CDR3 is TGTGCCAGCAGCCGAAAATCCGCCAGGACAAGCTATGGCTACACCTTC.

The CDR3 bases are TGTGCCATCAGTGAGACAGGACAGGTTGGGTGGAATGAGCAGTTCTTC. This codes for CAISETGQVGWNEQFF. The chain is built from TRBV10-3 and TRBJ2-1, with TRBD1 matching 7 bases. The CDR3 is made up of 16 amino acids. After removal of 2 bases from V and 7 bases from J, the junction contained 11 bases not matched to a gene. CDR1 ENHRY and CDR2 SYGVKD come from the germline V gene.

V is TRBV20-1 and J is TRBJ2-5; D remains ambiguous. The CDR3 is 15 amino acids. Germline-derived CDR1 and CDR2 are DFQATT and SNEGSKA (reference sequence). The ends were cut back, 3 bases at V and 7 bases at J, with 21 bases in the middle. CDR3 loop: CSARDVGFPMGTQYF. The CDR3 nucleotides are TGCAGTGCTAGGGACGTGGGATTCCCTATGGGGACCCAGTACTTC.

This clonotype was found a few times. The gene calls are TRBV7-2 and TRBJ2-5; 7 bases map to TRBD1. V dropped 6 bases and J dropped 4; count of bases not matched to a gene: 5. The CDR3 runs 13 residues. Germline CDR1 is SGHTA and CDR2 is FQGNSA. The CDR3 DNA reads as TGTGCCAGCAGGTTACAGGGGCTAGAGACCCAGTACTTC. This codes for CASRLQGLETQYF.

This clonotype was counted only a few times. The rearrangement joins TRBV20-1 to TRBJ1-4; D remains ambiguous. V dropped 3 bases and J dropped 0 bases, with 11 bases sitting between them. This CDR3 is built from 15 residues. Germline CDR1 is DFQATT and CDR2 is SNEGSKA (reference sequence). CDR3 nucleotide sequence: TGCAGTGCTAGTGGACGAGAAGCAACTAATGAAAAACTGTTTTTT. As protein: CSASGREATNEKLFF.

This clonotype has only a few counts. The J gene is TRBJ1-2, the V gene TRBV3-1; 7 bases are a match to TRBD1. The CDR3 has 13 residues. The V and J ends lost 8 bases and 3 bases, in that order; junction bases with no gene match: 6. Germline CDR1 is LGHDT and CDR2 is YNNKEL (reference sequence). The CDR3 reads CASGQDADYGYTF. The CDR3 region has the DNA TGTGCCAGCGGACAGGATGCCGACTATGGCTACACCTTC.

The rearrangement joins TRBV27 to TRBJ1-2, with a tentative D call TRBD1 (5 bases). Germline V gene lookup returns CDR1 MNHEY and CDR2 SMNVEV (reference sequence). V dropped 3 bases and J dropped 2 bases, with 10 bases sitting between them. The CDR3 contains 14 residues. The CDR3 DNA reads TGTGCCAGCAGTTTTAACAGGCAAAACTATGGCTACACCTTC. Protein sequence: CASSFNRQNYGYTF.

This clonotype was counted between two and nine times. This chain uses TRBV7-9 with TRBJ2-5; D possibly matches TRBD1 or TRBD2 (5 bases each). Germline V gives CDR1 SEHNR, CDR2 FQNEAQ (reference sequence). Trimming pared 1 base from V and 7 bases from J, leaving 10 bases between. This CDR3 region has 13 residues. The CDR3 DNA is TGTGCCAGCAGCTTAGTTGATGGGGGGACCCAGTACTTC. Protein: CASSLVDGGTQYF.

J is TRBJ2-3 and V is TRBV12-5, with a weak D call TRBD2 (5 bases). There are 14 residues in the CDR3. Trimming took 6 bases from V and 4 from J, leaving 14 bases between them. Germline V CDR1 and CDR2: LGHNT, FRNRAP. CDR3 sequence reads: CASGLFVSADTQYF. The CDR3 DNA follows: TGTGCTAGTGGCCTCTTCGTTAGCGCAGATACGCAGTATTTT.

For this clonotype: The junction does not match germline at one end; this may be a read error. This chain uses TRBV13 with TRBJ1-2; unclear D gene. This CDR3 is 15 amino acids long. Germline loops: CDR1 PRHDT, CDR2 FYEKMQ (reference sequence). CDR3 nucleotides: TGTGCCAGCAGCTTAGGCGCTACCTATTACTATGGCTACACTTTC. Protein sequence: CASSLGATYYYGYTF. Full variable domain (rest looked up from reference TRBV13 and TRBJ1-2): AAGVIQSPRHLIKEKRETATLKCYPIPRHDTVYWYQQGPGQDPQFLISFYEKMQSDKGSIPDRFSAQQFSDYHSELNMSSLELGDSALYFCASSLGATYYYGYTFGSGTRLTVV.